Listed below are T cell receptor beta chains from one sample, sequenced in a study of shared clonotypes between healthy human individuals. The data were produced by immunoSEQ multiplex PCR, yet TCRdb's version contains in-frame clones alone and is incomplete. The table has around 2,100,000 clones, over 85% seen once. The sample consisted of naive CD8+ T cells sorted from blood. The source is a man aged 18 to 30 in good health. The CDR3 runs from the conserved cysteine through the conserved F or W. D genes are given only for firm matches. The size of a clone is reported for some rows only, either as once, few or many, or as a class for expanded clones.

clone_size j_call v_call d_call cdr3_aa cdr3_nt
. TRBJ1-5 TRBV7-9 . CASSLAQGVAPQHF TGTGCCAGCAGCTTAGCGCAGGGAGTGGCGCCCCAGCATTTT
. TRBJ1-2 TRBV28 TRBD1 CASSFAGGAGFNYGYTF TGTGCCAGCAGTTTCGCAGGGGGCGCAGGTTTTAACTATGGCTACACCTTC
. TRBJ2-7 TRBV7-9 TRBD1 CASSLVRDRDGEQYF TGTGCCAGCAGCTTAGTAAGGGACAGGGATGGCGAGCAGTACTTC
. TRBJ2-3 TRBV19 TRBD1 CASSPRVVRQGATDTQYF TGTGCCAGTAGCCCCCGCGTCGTGAGACAGGGGGCAACAGATACGCAGTATTTT
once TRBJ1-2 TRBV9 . CASSVDGGYGYTF TGTGCCAGCAGCGTAGACGGTGGATATGGCTACACCTTC
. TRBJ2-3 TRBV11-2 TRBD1 CASSGTALTSTDTQYF TGTGCCAGCAGCGGGACAGCTTTAACTAGCACAGATACGCAGTATTTT
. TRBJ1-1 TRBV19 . CASKEVASSGTEAFF TGTGCCAGTAAGGAGGTGGCCAGCTCGGGTACTGAAGCTTTCTTT
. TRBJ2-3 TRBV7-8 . CASSLGWTDTQYF TGTGCCAGCAGCTTAGGATGGACAGATACGCAGTATTTT
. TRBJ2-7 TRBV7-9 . CASRSRGEEQYF TGTGCCAGCAGGTCGAGGGGTGAAGAGCAGTACTTC
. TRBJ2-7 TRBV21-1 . CASSKAQMGFSYEQYF TGTGCCAGCAGCAAAGCCCAGATGGGATTCTCCTACGAGCAGTACTTC
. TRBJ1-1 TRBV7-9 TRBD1 CASSLQGAVDTEAFF TGTGCCAGCAGCTTACAGGGGGCCGTGGACACTGAAGCTTTCTTT
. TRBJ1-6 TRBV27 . CASSLAPNSPLHF TGTGCCAGCAGTTTGGCACCTAATTCACCCCTCCACTTT
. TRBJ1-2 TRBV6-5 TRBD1 CASSTGGYGYTF TGTGCCAGCAGCACAGGGGGCTATGGCTACACCTTC
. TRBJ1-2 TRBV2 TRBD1 CASSEPRTGPGRGYTF TGTGCCAGCAGCGAACCCCGGACAGGACCCGGCCGAGGCTACACCTTC
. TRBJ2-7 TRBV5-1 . CASSLRADYEQYF TGCGCCAGCAGCTTGAGGGCAGACTACGAGCAGTACTTC
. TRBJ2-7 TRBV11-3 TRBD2 CASSLDSSGSHEQYF TGTGCCAGCAGCTTAGATTCTAGCGGGAGTCACGAGCAGTACTTC
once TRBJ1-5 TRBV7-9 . CASSSDRDQPQHF TGTGCCAGCAGCTCCGACCGGGATCAGCCCCAGCATTTT
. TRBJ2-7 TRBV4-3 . CASSLEGREQYF TGCGCCAGCAGCCTAGAGGGCCGAGAGCAGTACTTC
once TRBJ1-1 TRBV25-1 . CASSEGVQGTNTEAFF TGTGCCAGCAGTGAGGGGGTACAGGGTACGAACACTGAAGCTTTCTTT
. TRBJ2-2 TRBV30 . CAWTEGNTGELFF TGTGCCTGGACGGAGGGAAACACCGGGGAGCTGTTTTTT
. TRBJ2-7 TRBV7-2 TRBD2 CASSLLTSGSPYEQYF TGTGCCAGCAGCTTACTAACTAGCGGGAGCCCCTACGAGCAGTACTTC
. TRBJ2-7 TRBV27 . CASSLARDHEQYF TGTGCCAGCAGCCTAGCCAGGGACCACGAGCAGTACTTC